The clone carrying this T cell receptor (beta chain) was counted between two and nine times. What it recognizes is unknown. This specimen belongs to a study of T-cell reconstitution after alpha-beta-depleted transplantation in children. Looked up from germline, CDR1 is LGHNA and CDR2 is YNFKEQ. The CDR3 is 17 residues long. Germline trimming cut 1 base from V and 10 bases from J; bases unmatched to any gene: 11. Study findings and constraints: Approximately two months post-transplant, alpha-beta T cells reportedly originated from several hundred expanded graft clones. The study traced high day-60 TCRbeta diversity in some patients to surviving recipient T cells and thymic progenitors. The main origin of T-cell counts and diversity one year after transplant was newly produced T cells.

TCRbeta library preparation incorporated unique molecular identifiers. From the PCR reads, TCRdb called clonotypes with MiXCR, one entry per CDR3 protein. The top ten hold 35% to 45% of the sample, which has 200,000 to 250,000 distinct CDR3 sequences, around 7.7% seen once. The TCR comes from a male patient between 2 and 15 years old who had a stem cell transplant for acute myeloid leukemia, so the T cells may come from the graft donor. Sequencing used PBMCs, mostly from graft donor cells, obtained 360 days after TCRalphabeta/CD19-depleted stem cell transplant. The rearrangement joins TRBV4-2 to TRBJ2-1; 12 bases map to TRBD2. CDR3 DNA sequence: TGTGCCAGCAGCCAAGTATCGAGCGGACTAGCGGGAAACGAGCAGTTCTTC. It specifies CASSQVSSGLAGNEQFF.